These 24 T cell receptor beta chains were sequenced from one sample in a study of T cells in Graves' hyperthyroidism and ophthalmopathy. Researchers amplified the TCR beta CDR3 regions from RNA transcripts. The HTBI primer set served for first-round RT-PCR of the TCR CDR3. TCRdb used MiXCR to reprocess the multiplex PCR reads, holding one entry per CDR3 protein. The sample lists approximately 740,000 distinct CDR3 sequences, 13% to 15% seen once, with 9.5% to 13% in the top ten. The sample taken for sequencing was blood. The receptors were gathered from a woman younger than 30 with Graves' hyperthyroidism.

This clonotype was recorded at least ten times. This rearrangement joins TRBV11-1 to TRBJ2-7; D uncertain. Trimming removed 2 bases at V and 1 base at J, with 6 bases between. Germline values: CDR1 SGHAT, CDR2 FQDESV (reference sequence). This CDR3 is 13 amino acids long. The CDR3 sequence is CASSLRLSYEQYF. The CDR3 nucleotides are TGTGCCAGCAGCTTAAGGTTGTCCTACGAGCAGTACTTC.

This clonotype showed up just a few times. The chain joins TRBV6-2 or TRBV6-3 to TRBJ1-6; D gene ambiguous. Trimming cost V 0 bases and J 8 bases, with 11 bases left between them. This CDR3 has 15 residues. The germline gives CDR1 MNHEY, CDR2 SVGEGT. CDR3 residues: CASSYSKRVHSPLHF. The CDR3 coding sequence is TGTGCCAGCAGTTACTCGAAAAGGGTTCATTCACCCCTCCACTTT.

This rearrangement joins TRBV6-1 to TRBJ1-6; 8 nucleotides agree with TRBD1. Germline V lookup: CDR1 MNHNS, CDR2 SASEGT. This CDR3 has 15 residues. The trim removed 7 bases at V and 6 bases at J, leaving 8 bases unmatched. The CDR3 is CASITSGQVNSPLHF. CDR3 DNA sequence: TGTGCCAGCATCACCTCGGGACAGGTTAATTCACCCCTCCACTTT.

The chain links TRBV6-1 to TRBJ1-5; D not resolved. The CDR3 contains 15 residues. Germline V gene sequence: CDR1 MNHNS, CDR2 SASEGT. With 2 bases removed from V and 4 bases from J, the gap between germline ends came to 12 bases. The CDR3 DNA reads as TGTGCCAGCAGTGAAAGCGGGCAGGATAATCAGCCCCAGCATTTT. This encodes CASSESGQDNQPQHF.

At least ten counts were recorded for this clonotype. The genes are TRBV28 and TRBJ1-5; D not certain. CDR3 length: 12 residues. V lost 8 bases, J lost 0 bases, and 5 bases lay in between. The germline V gene encodes CDR1 MDHEN and CDR2 SYDVKM. The CDR3 DNA follows: TGTGCCAGCGAGCCTAGCAATCAGCCCCAGCATTTT. Its protein is CASEPSNQPQHF. Full variable domain (remainder filled in from reference TRBV28 and TRBJ1-5): DVKVTQSSRYLVKRTGEKVFLECVQDMDHENMFWYRQDPGLGLRLIYFSYDVKMKEKGDIPEGYSVSREKKERFSLILESASTNQTSMYLCASEPSNQPQHFGDGTRLSIL.

The table lists this clonotype with a few counts. A much more abundant neighbour one base away suggests this may be a read error. This chain joins TRBV13 and TRBJ2-7, with 9 bases lining up with TRBD2. This CDR3 is 15 amino acids long. J lost 4 bases, V lost 5 bases, and 9 bases had no gene match. CDR1 is PRHDT, CDR2 FYEKMQ, per germline (reference sequence). The CDR3, as DNA: TGTGCCAGCAGCACAAGCGGGGGGTCGTGGTACGAGCAGTACTTC. It yields the protein CASSTSGGSWYEQYF.

This clonotype was seen many times. The rearrangement joins TRBV5-1 to TRBJ1-1; the D is unclear. V lost 0 bases and J 7 bases, leaving 7 bases between the germline ends. This CDR3 comprises 12 residues. Germline V gives CDR1 SGHRS, CDR2 YFSETQ. CDR3 region: CASSLVTGEAFF. Here the CDR3 DNA reads TGCGCCAGCAGCTTGGTGACGGGTGAAGCTTTCTTT.

This clonotype has more than one count but fewer than ten. The chain joins TRBV6-1 to TRBJ2-4; D may match TRBD1 or TRBD2 (6 bases each). Germline CDR1 MNHNS, CDR2 SASEGT. Trimming cost V 8 bases and J 8 bases, with 19 bases left between them. The CDR3 is 14 amino acids. CDR3 loop: CASGKTGWGDIQYF. For the CDR3, the DNA is TGTGCCAGCGGCAAGACAGGCTGGGGGGACATTCAGTACTTC.

Ten or more counts support this clonotype. V is TRBV7-2 and J is TRBJ2-5; D not resolved. Trimming took 3 bases from V and 0 from J, leaving 11 bases between them. CDR3 size: 15 residues. Germline lookup yields CDR1 SGHTA and CDR2 FQGNSA. CDR3 sequence: CASSFKPRNQETQYF. The CDR3 coding sequence is TGTGCCAGCAGCTTTAAGCCCAGGAACCAAGAGACCCAGTACTTC.

The rearrangement links TRBV2 to TRBJ1-2; D remains ambiguous. Deletions cut 3 bases from V and 0 bases from J, with 8 bases between. This CDR3 has 14 amino acids. CDR1 and CDR2 (germline): SNHLY, FYNNEI. The CDR3 is CASSDGQTNYGYTF. The CDR3 nucleotides are TGTGCCAGCAGTGACGGGCAGACTAACTATGGCTACACCTTC.

The chain employs TRBV6-1 and TRBJ1-3; D remains unclear. V lost 1 base to trimming and J lost 0 bases, with 7 bases between them. The CDR3 has 15 amino acids. CDR1 and CDR2 (germline): MNHNS, SASEGT. This CDR3 reads CASSEVEDSGNTIYF. In DNA form, the CDR3 reads TGTGCCAGCAGTGAAGTAGAGGACTCTGGAAACACCATATATTTT.

There are a few counts of this clonotype. CDR3 residues: CAWMGAPEAFF. In DNA form, the CDR3 reads TGTGCCTGGATGGGGGCCCCTGAAGCTTTCTTT. The chain is built from TRBV30 and TRBJ1-1, with D possibly TRBD1 on 6 matching bases. The CDR3 loop spans 11 amino acids. Germline CDR1 GTSNPN, CDR2 SVGIG (reference sequence). Trimming left V 4 bases short and J 6 bases short, with 9 bases between.

This clonotype was seen a few times. The chain uses TRBV29-1 and TRBJ2-5, with unresolved D. V gave up 3 bases and J gave up 5 bases, with 16 bases separating them. CDR3 length: 14 amino acids. The germline V gene has CDR1 SQVTM and CDR2 ANQGSEA. The CDR3 is CSVDRTILLETQYF. CDR3 coding DNA: TGCAGCGTTGATAGGACGATCTTATTGGAGACCCAGTACTTC.

Many counts were recorded for this clonotype. This rearrangement joins TRBV7-9 to TRBJ2-7; D remains ambiguous. The V end was cut by 1 base, the J end by 5 bases, with 12 bases between. This CDR3 spans 14 amino acids. Germline CDR1 reads SEHNR; CDR2 reads FQNEAQ (reference sequence). The CDR3 DNA follows: TGTGCCAGCAGCTTAGTGGGGAAACCCCACGAGCAGTACTTC. This codes for CASSLVGKPHEQYF.

This clonotype was counted at least ten times. This rearrangement joins TRBV11-2 to TRBJ2-1; no firm D call. The CDR3 runs to 14 residues. Germline CDR1 and CDR2: SGHAT and FQNNGV. The ends were cut back, 1 base at V and 5 bases at J, with 9 bases in the middle. CDR3 in DNA: TGTGCCAGCAGCTTAGTCAATAGGAACAATGAGCAGTTCTTC. Protein sequence: CASSLVNRNNEQFF.

This clonotype was counted only a few times. The chain carries TRBV20-1 and TRBJ2-5; D possibly matches TRBD1 or TRBD2 (6 bases each). In germline, CDR1 is DFQATT, CDR2 SNEGSKA (reference sequence). The CDR3 is 13 amino acids. For the CDR3, the DNA is TGCAGGGGGGGCTATGTGATTTTAGAGACCCAGTACTTC. Its protein product is CRGGYVILETQYF.

The chain uses TRBV5-1 and TRBJ2-3, with D perhaps matching TRBD2 (6 bases). Between the trimmed V and J ends, which lost 0 bases and 6 bases, there was a span of 14 bases. CDR1 SGHRS and CDR2 YFSETQ come from the germline V gene. This CDR3 comprises 15 residues. In DNA, the CDR3 is TGCGCCAGCAGCTTGGCACCCCTAGGAGGGGATACGCAGTATTTT. As protein: CASSLAPLGGDTQYF.

This clonotype was detected only a few times. This chain links TRBV13 with TRBJ2-7; 13 bases fit TRBD2. The CDR3 is 15 amino acids. From germline, CDR1 is PRHDT and CDR2 FYEKMQ (reference sequence). Losses at the gene ends were 4 bases for V and 3 bases for J; bases not matched to a gene: 3. The CDR3 nucleotides read TGTGCCAGCAGCTCCGGGACTAGCGGGATCTACGAGCAGTACTTC. Protein product: CASSSGTSGIYEQYF.

Notes on this clonotype: Possible read error: a much larger clone is one base away. The chain is built from TRBV7-9 and TRBJ1-1; D is undetermined. Germline CDR1 is SEHNR and CDR2 is FQNEAQ (reference sequence). Deletions cut 4 bases from V and 0 bases from J, with 9 bases between. CDR3 size: 14 residues. CDR3 DNA sequence: TGTGCCAGCAGCTCCCTTTCTATGAACACTGAAGCTTTCTTT. Translated, it gives CASSSLSMNTEAFF.

This clonotype was detected only a few times. The rearrangement uses TRBV7-9 and TRBJ2-3, with D maybe TRBD1 (7 bases). The germline V gene has CDR1 SEHNR and CDR2 FQNEAQ (reference sequence). This CDR3 contains 17 residues. Trimming removed 1 base from V and 1 base from J, with 15 bases in between. CDR3 DNA sequence: TGTGCCAGCAGCTTAGTGGACAGGAGGGTGCGCACAGATACGCAGTATTTT. It yields the protein CASSLVDRRVRTDTQYF.

Concerning this clonotype: This may be a read error, as it is one base from a much larger clone. The chain carries TRBV2 and TRBJ2-2; D is unclear. Trimming stripped 4 bases from V and 6 bases from J, with 3 bases between. Germline assignment: CDR1 SNHLY and CDR2 FYNNEI. This CDR3 is 11 amino acids long. The CDR3 protein is CASSAPGELFF. DNA of the CDR3: TGTGCCAGCAGTGCACCCGGGGAGCTGTTTTTT. The whole variable domain, remainder taken from reference TRBV2 and TRBJ2-2, is EPEVTQTPSHQVTQMGQEVILRCVPISNHLYFYWYRQILGQKVEFLVSFYNNEISEKSEIFDDQFSVERPDGSNFTLKIRSTKLEDSAMYFCASSAPGELFFGEGSRLTVL.

Notes on this clonotype: A much larger clone differs by one base, so this may be a read error. CDR3 protein: CASSAGLGSYEQFF. The CDR3 nucleotides read TGTGCCAGCAGCGCCGGACTAGGGTCCTACGAGCAGTTCTTC. This rearrangement joins TRBV11-2 to TRBJ2-7; 7 positions match TRBD2. The DNA end favors TRBJ2-1, so the J call may be wrong. This CDR3 contains 14 residues. Germline CDR1 reads SGHAT; CDR2 reads FQNNGV.

Of note for this clonotype: This clone may be a read error of a much larger clone one base away. The rearrangement joins TRBV12-3 or TRBV12-4 to TRBJ2-5; D possibly corresponds to TRBD1 (5 bases). This CDR3 has 13 residues. Here the CDR3 DNA reads TGTGCCAGCAGTGTGCAGGGTGGGAACACGAAGAACTTC. Translated: CASSVQGGNTKNF.

This clonotype has more than one count but fewer than ten. CDR3 residues: CASSRPRVGGRLNTEAFF. The CDR3 DNA reads as TGTGCCAGCAGCCGACCCCGGGTGGGGGGGCGATTGAACACTGAAGCTTTCTTT. The chain recombines TRBV6-1 with TRBJ1-1; maybe TRBD1 (6 bases). Germline CDR1 reads MNHNS; CDR2 reads SASEGT. CDR3 length: 18 residues. Trimming left V 6 bases short and J 0 bases short, with 23 bases between.